These 19 T cell receptor beta chains were sequenced from one sample in a study of cytotoxic CD8 clonotypes in ibrutinib-treated CLL. Profiled with immunoSEQ multiplex PCR; TCRdb holds only in-frame clones, not every one. The data show about 310,000 clones, around four fifths seen once. Sequences were derived from PBMCs, sampled before ibrutinib treatment. The receptors come from a human donor with chronic lymphocytic leukemia.

This clone was observed a single time. The chain carries TRBV28 and TRBJ2-5, with a possible D match to TRBD1 (6 bases). CDR1 MDHEN and CDR2 SYDVKM come from the germline V gene. The CDR3 is 15 residues long. The V gene lost 4 bases and the J gene lost 2 bases, with 14 bases spanning the gap. The CDR3 is CASSWTDNLQETQYF. Here the CDR3 DNA reads TGTGCCAGCAGTTGGACAGATAACCTACAAGAGACCCAGTACTTC.

V gene TRBV7-6 combines with J gene TRBJ1-5; TRBD1 matches at 8 bases. The CDR3 totals 14 residues. V was clipped by 5 bases and J by 6 bases; unmatched bases: 6. The germline V gene has CDR1 SGHVS and CDR2 FNYEAQ. CDR3 bases: TGTGCCAGCAGCACCAGACAGGGGAGTCAGCCCCAGCATTTT. Encoded protein: CASSTRQGSQPQHF.

CDR3 sequence reads: CASSVVTNGAEQYF. In DNA, the CDR3 is TGTGCCAGCAGCGTAGTTACGAACGGGGCCGAGCAGTACTTC. This chain uses TRBV9 with TRBJ2-7; D is perhaps TRBD1 or TRBD2 (5 bases each). Per the germline V gene, CDR1 is SGDLS and CDR2 is YYNGEE. The ends were cut back, 0 bases at V and 6 bases at J, with 13 bases in the middle. The CDR3 is 14 residues long.

This sequence joins TRBV25-1 and TRBJ2-1; 9 positions match TRBD2. CDR1 MGHDK and CDR2 SYGVNS come from the germline V gene. J gave up 0 bases and V 9 bases, and 3 bases lay outside the gene matches. There are 14 residues in the CDR3. The CDR3, as DNA: TGTGCCAGTTTGCGGGAGGGCTCCTACAATGAGCAGTTCTTC. Its translation is CASLREGSYNEQFF.

This clone was counted a few times. This rearrangement joins TRBV29-1 to TRBJ1-5; 10 bases map to TRBD1. V was clipped by 3 bases and J by 11 bases; unmatched bases: 10. The CDR3 length is 14 residues. Germline assignment: CDR1 SQVTM and CDR2 ANQGSEA. This CDR3 reads CSVDLGQGRRAQHF. CDR3 DNA: TGCAGCGTTGACCTGGGACAGGGGCGGCGGGCCCAGCATTTT. Supplemented by reference TRBV29-1 and TRBJ1-5, the full variable domain reads SAVISQKPSRDICQRGTSLTIQCQVDSQVTMMFWYRQQPGQSLTLIATANQGSEATYESGFVIDKFPISRPNLTFSTLTVSNMSPEDSSIYLCSVDLGQGRRAQHFGDGTRLSIL.

The chain couples TRBV11-2 to TRBJ1-4; D is perhaps TRBD1 (6 bases). Germline lookup yields CDR1 SGHAT and CDR2 FQNNGV. Trimming took 3 bases from V and 4 from J, leaving 9 bases between them. This CDR3 comprises 14 residues. The CDR3 nucleotides read TGTGCCAGCAGCTTGAACAGGGTTAATGAAAAACTGTTTTTT. Translated, it gives CASSLNRVNEKLFF.

The chain has TRBV4-3 and TRBJ2-2, with 7 bases lining up with TRBD2. The V gene end was trimmed by 0 bases and the J gene end by 4 bases; junction bases not matched to a gene: 8. Germline CDR1 and CDR2: LGHNA and YSLEER. This CDR3 has 17 residues. The CDR3 DNA follows: TGCGCCAGCAGCCAAGAGCTGTTGTTAGCGGGCACCGGGGAGCTGTTTTTT. It is translated as CASSQELLLAGTGELFF.

J is TRBJ2-5 and V is TRBV19, with 9 nucleotides matching TRBD1. Trimming removed 9 bases from V and 2 bases from J; junction bases left unmatched: 7. The length of the CDR3 is 14 residues. Germline CDR1 reads LNHDA; CDR2 reads SQIVND (reference sequence). The CDR3: CASRRGTGQETQYF. The CDR3 nucleotides read TGTGCCAGCCGACGCGGGACAGGGCAAGAGACCCAGTACTTC.

The chain carries TRBV5-1 and TRBJ1-4; unclear D gene. Germline-derived CDR1 and CDR2 are SGHRS and YFSETQ. V was cut by 0 bases and J by 3 bases, with 15 bases left in between. The CDR3 contains 17 residues. The CDR3 sequence: CASSLAGGRLANEKLFF. CDR3 DNA: TGCGCCAGCAGCTTGGCCGGTGGGAGGCTGGCTAATGAAAAACTGTTTTTT.

This chain links TRBV30 with TRBJ1-1; 7 bases agree with TRBD1. Germline V gene lookup returns CDR1 GTSNPN and CDR2 SVGIG (reference sequence). CDR3 length: 13 amino acids. Losses at the gene ends were 0 bases for V and 4 bases for J; bases not matched to a gene: 2. The CDR3 DNA sequence: TGTGCCTGGAGTGTTAACAGGGGCACTGAAGCTTTCTTT. This translates into CAWSVNRGTEAFF. Full variable domain (remainder filled in from reference TRBV30 and TRBJ1-1): SQTIHQWPATLVQPVGSPLSLECTVEGTSNPNLYWYRQAAGRGLQLLFYSVGIGQISSEVPQNLSASRPQDRQFILSSKKLLLSDSGFYLCAWSVNRGTEAFFGQGTRLTVV.

This clone was picked up one time. The V and J genes are TRBV6-6 and TRBJ2-1; no firm D call. V was clipped by 2 bases and J by 6 bases, with 11 bases between them. This CDR3 region has 14 residues. Per the germline V gene, CDR1 is MNHNY and CDR2 is SVGAGI (reference sequence). CDR3 in amino acids: CASSYVNSRNEQFF. The CDR3 DNA reads as TGTGCCAGCAGTTACGTTAATAGTCGCAATGAGCAGTTCTTC.

This sequence joins TRBV5-1 and TRBJ2-3; D possibly corresponds to TRBD2 (6 bases). Trimming stripped 1 base from V and 4 bases from J, with 16 bases between. CDR3 length: 16 amino acids. Germline-derived CDR1 and CDR2 are SGHRS and YFSETQ. CDR3 DNA: TGCGCCAGCAGCTTGTCTCCAGGGACTGCACCAGATACGCAGTATTTT. This encodes CASSLSPGTAPDTQYF.

The chain links TRBV7-8 to TRBJ1-1; 8 bases agree with TRBD1. V gave up 6 bases and J gave up 7 bases; unmatched junction bases: 1. The CDR3 is made up of 11 amino acids. Germline V gene data show CDR1 as SGHVS and CDR2 as FQNEAQ. The CDR3 DNA sequence: TGTGCCAGCAGACAGGGGGATGAAGCTTTCTTT. It yields the protein CASRQGDEAFF.

This sequence joins TRBV4-1 and TRBJ2-2, with D tentatively TRBD2 (5 bases). The CDR3 is 14 amino acids. Trimming removed 2 bases from V and 8 bases from J, with 12 bases in between. Germline CDR1 reads MGHRA; CDR2 reads YSYEKL. The CDR3 here is CASSQYPSGGELFF. CDR3 in DNA: TGCGCCAGCAGCCAATACCCGTCGGGAGGGGAGCTGTTTTTT.

The V call is TRBV29-1, the J call TRBJ2-7; 7 bases are shared with TRBD1. The ends lost 3 bases at V and 2 bases at J; junction bases unmatched: 1. The germline V gene encodes CDR1 SQVTM and CDR2 ANQGSEA. This CDR3 spans 12 amino acids. CDR3 loop: CSVEGQTYEQYF. In nucleotides, the CDR3 is TGCAGCGTTGAGGGACAGACCTACGAGCAGTACTTC.

The chain joins TRBV5-1 to TRBJ1-2; no firm D call. CDR3 size: 14 residues. V lost 0 bases, J lost 4 bases, and 10 bases lay in between. The germline V gene encodes CDR1 SGHRS and CDR2 YFSETQ. CDR3 nucleotide sequence: TGCGCCAGCAGCTTGGATGGCGGTCTCTATGGCTACACCTTC. Translated: CASSLDGGLYGYTF.

This clone was detected once. CDR3 sequence: CAWSVQLRSLATDTQYF. DNA for the CDR3: TGTGCCTGGAGTGTACAATTGAGGTCCTTAGCCACAGATACGCAGTATTTT. The chain is built from TRBV30 and TRBJ2-3; D call uncertain. The germline gives CDR1 GTSNPN, CDR2 SVGIG (reference sequence). This CDR3 spans 17 amino acids. Trimming stripped 0 bases from V and 2 bases from J, with 18 bases between.

The V gene is TRBV28, the J gene TRBJ2-5; D gene unclear. Trimming removed 6 bases from V and 2 bases from J, with 16 bases in between. Germline V CDR1 and CDR2: MDHEN, SYDVKM. CDR3 length: 15 residues. This CDR3 reads CASRPHRTVQETQYF. In DNA, the CDR3 is TGTGCCAGCAGGCCACATAGGACGGTGCAAGAGACCCAGTACTTC. Drawing the rest from reference TRBV28 and TRBJ2-5, the complete variable domain is DVKVTQSSRYLVKRTGEKVFLECVQDMDHENMFWYRQDPGLGLRLIYFSYDVKMKEKGDIPEGYSVSREKKERFSLILESASTNQTSMYLCASRPHRTVQETQYFGPGTRLLVL.

This chain links TRBV9 with TRBJ2-3, with D perhaps TRBD1 (5 bases). Trimming stripped 0 bases from V and 5 bases from J, with 13 bases between. CDR3 size: 15 residues. Germline CDR1 is SGDLS and CDR2 is YYNGEE. In DNA, the CDR3 is TGTGCCAGCAGCGTAGTAGGGGTTCCTAGAGATACGCAGTATTTT. Translation gives CASSVVGVPRDTQYF.